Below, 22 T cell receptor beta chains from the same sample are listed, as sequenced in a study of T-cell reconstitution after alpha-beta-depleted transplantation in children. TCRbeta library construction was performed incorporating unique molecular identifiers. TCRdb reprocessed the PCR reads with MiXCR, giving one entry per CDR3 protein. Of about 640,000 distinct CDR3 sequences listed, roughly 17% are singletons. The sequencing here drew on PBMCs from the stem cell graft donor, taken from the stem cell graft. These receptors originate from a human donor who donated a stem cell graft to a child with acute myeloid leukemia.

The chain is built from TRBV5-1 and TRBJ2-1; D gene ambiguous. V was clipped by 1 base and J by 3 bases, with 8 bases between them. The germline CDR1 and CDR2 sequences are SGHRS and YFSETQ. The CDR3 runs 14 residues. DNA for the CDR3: TGCGCCAGCAGCTTGTTTTCGGGCTACAATGAGCAGTTCTTC. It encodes CASSLFSGYNEQFF.

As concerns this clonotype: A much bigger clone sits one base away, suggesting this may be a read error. CDR3 nucleotide sequence: TGTGCCACCAGTGAGGGTAGCGGGGCGTACAATGACCAGTTCTTC. It translates to CATSEGSGAYNDQFF. This sequence joins TRBV24-1 and TRBJ2-1, with 8 bases that match TRBD2. The CDR3 is 15 amino acids. CDR1 and CDR2 from the germline V gene are KGHDR and SFDVKD.

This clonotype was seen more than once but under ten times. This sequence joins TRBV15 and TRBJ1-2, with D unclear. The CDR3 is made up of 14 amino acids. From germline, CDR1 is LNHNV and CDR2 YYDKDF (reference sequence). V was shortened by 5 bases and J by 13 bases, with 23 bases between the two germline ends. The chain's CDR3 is CATSSESLGRDCTF. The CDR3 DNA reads TGTGCCACCAGCTCAGAGTCATTAGGCCGTGACTGCACCTTC.

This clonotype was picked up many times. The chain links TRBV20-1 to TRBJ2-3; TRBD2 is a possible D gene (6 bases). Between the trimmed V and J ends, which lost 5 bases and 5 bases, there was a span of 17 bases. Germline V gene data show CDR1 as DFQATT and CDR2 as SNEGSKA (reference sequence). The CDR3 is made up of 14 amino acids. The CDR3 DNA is TGCAGTGCTGAAGTCCCGGGACTCGGAGATACGCAGTATTTT. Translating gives CSAEVPGLGDTQYF.

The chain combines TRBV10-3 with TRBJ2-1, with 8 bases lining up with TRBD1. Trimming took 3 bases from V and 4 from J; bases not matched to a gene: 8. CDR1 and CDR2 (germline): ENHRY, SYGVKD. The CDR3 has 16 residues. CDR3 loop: CAISDLQGAGYNEQFF. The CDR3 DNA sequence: TGTGCCATCAGTGATCTCCAGGGGGCGGGTTACAATGAGCAGTTCTTC.

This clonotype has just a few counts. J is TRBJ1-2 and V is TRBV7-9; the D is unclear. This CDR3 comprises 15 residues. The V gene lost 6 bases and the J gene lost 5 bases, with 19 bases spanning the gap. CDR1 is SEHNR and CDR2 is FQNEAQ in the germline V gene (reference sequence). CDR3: CASSLSETGPYGYTF. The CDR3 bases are TGTGCCAGCAGTCTAAGCGAGACGGGCCCTTATGGCTACACCTTC.

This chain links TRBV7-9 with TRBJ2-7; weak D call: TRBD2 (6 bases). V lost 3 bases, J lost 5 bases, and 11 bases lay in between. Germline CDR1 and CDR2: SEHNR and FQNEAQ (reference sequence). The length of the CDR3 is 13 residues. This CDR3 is CASSFGGSDEQYV. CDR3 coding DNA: TGTGCCAGCAGCTTCGGGGGAAGCGACGAGCAGTACGTC.

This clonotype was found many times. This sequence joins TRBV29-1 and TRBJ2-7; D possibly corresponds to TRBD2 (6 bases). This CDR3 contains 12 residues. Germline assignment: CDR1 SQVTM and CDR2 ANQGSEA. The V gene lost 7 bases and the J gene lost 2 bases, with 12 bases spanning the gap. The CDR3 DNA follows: TGCAGCGGTATGGAGGGGCCCTACGAGCAGTACGTC. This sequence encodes CSGMEGPYEQYV.

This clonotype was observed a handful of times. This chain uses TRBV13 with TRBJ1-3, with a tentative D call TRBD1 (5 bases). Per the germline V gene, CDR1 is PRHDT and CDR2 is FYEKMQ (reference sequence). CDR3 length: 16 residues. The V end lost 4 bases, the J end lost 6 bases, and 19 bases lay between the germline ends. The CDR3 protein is CASSSREGPPENTIYF. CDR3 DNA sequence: TGTGCCAGCAGCTCCCGCGAGGGACCGCCTGAAAACACCATATATTTT.

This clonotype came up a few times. The CDR3 DNA follows: TGTGCCATCAGTGAGGACGGCTCAAGGACGAATTCACCCCTCCACTTT. This sequence encodes CAISEDGSRTNSPLHF. The rearrangement joins TRBV10-3 to TRBJ1-6, with no clear D. CDR3 size: 16 residues. V was trimmed by 2 bases and J by 7 bases, leaving 15 bases between them. Germline V CDR1 and CDR2: ENHRY, SYGVKD.

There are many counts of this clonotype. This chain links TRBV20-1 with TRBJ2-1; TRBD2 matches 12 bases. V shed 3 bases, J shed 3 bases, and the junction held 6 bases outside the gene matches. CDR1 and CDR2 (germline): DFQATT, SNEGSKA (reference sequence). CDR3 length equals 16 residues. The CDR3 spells CSASPGLAGFYNEQFF. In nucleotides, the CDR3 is TGCAGTGCTAGTCCCGGACTAGCGGGGTTCTACAATGAGCAGTTCTTC.

CDR3 nucleotides: TGTGCCAGCAGCCCGACCGGGACTAGCGGGGGGGTCGCAGATACGCAGTATTTT. Protein: CASSPTGTSGGVADTQYF. The J gene is TRBJ2-3, the V gene TRBV11-1; 16 bases agree with TRBD2. Germline V CDR1 and CDR2: SGHAT, FQDESV (reference sequence). The CDR3 is 18 residues long. The junction had 9 bases not matched to a gene; V was cut back by 5 bases and J by 4 bases.

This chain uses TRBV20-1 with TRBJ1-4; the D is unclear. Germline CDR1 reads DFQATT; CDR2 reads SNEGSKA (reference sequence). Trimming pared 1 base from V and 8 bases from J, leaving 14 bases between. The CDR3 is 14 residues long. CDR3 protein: CSARGPLGREKLFF. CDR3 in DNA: TGCAGTGCTAGAGGCCCCCTCGGCAGGGAAAAACTGTTTTTT.

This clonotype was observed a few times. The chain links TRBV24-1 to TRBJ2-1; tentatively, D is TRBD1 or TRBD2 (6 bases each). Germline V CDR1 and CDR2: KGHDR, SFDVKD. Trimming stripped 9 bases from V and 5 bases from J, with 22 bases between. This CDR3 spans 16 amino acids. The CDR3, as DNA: TGTGCCACCCAGGCGATACTGGGGGGCCAAAACAATGAGCAGTTCTTC. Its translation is CATQAILGGQNNEQFF.

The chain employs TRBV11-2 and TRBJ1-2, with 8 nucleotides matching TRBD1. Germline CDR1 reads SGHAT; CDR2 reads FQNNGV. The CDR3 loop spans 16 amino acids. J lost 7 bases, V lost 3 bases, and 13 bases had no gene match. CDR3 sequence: CASSFPATQGGSGYTF. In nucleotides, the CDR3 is TGTGCCAGCAGCTTCCCCGCGACACAGGGGGGATCTGGCTACACCTTC.

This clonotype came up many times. CDR3 in DNA: TGTGCCAGCAGCTTAGGACAGGGACACTACGAGCAGTACTTC. Its protein is CASSLGQGHYEQYF. The rearrangement joins TRBV7-9 to TRBJ2-7, with 7 bases that match TRBD1. With 1 base clipped from V and 3 bases from J, the junction kept 3 bases outside the gene matches. Germline lookup yields CDR1 SEHNR and CDR2 FQNEAQ (reference sequence). CDR3 size: 14 residues.

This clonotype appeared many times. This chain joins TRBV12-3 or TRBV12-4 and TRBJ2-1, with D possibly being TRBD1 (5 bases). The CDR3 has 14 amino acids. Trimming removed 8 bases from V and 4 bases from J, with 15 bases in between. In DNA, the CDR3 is TGTGCCAGCTGCCCGGACATTAGGTACAATGAGCAGTTCTTC. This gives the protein CASCPDIRYNEQFF.

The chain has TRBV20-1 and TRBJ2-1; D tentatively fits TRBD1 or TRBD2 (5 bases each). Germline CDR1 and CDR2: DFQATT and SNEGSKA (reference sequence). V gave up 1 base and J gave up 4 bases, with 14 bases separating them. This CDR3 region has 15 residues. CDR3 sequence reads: CSARVPGTKYNEQFF. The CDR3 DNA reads TGCAGTGCTAGAGTTCCCGGGACCAAATACAATGAGCAGTTCTTC.

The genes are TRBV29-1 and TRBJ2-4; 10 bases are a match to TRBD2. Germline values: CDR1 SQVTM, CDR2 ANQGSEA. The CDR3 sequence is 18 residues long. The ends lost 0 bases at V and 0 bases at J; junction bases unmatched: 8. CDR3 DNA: TGCAGCGTTGAAGATAAACTAGCGGGGCCACTAGCCAAAAACATTCAGTACTTC. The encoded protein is CSVEDKLAGPLAKNIQYF. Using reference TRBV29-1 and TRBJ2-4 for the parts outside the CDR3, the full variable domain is SAVISQKPSRDICQRGTSLTIQCQVDSQVTMMFWYRQQPGQSLTLIATANQGSEATYESGFVIDKFPISRPNLTFSTLTVSNMSPEDSSIYLCSVEDKLAGPLAKNIQYFGAGTRLSVL.

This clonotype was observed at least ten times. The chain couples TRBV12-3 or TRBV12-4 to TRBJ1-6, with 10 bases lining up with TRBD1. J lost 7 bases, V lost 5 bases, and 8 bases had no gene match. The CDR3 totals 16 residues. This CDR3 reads CASSLKTGGANSPLHF. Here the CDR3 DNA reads TGTGCCAGCAGTCTCAAGACAGGGGGCGCGAATTCACCCCTCCACTTT.

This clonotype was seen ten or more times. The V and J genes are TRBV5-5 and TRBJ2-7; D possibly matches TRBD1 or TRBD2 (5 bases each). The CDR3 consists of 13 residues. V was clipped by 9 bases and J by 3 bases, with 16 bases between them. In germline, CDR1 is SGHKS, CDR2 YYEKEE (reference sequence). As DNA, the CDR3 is TGTGCCACGACCGGGACCCTTAACTACGAGCAGTACTTC. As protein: CATTGTLNYEQYF.

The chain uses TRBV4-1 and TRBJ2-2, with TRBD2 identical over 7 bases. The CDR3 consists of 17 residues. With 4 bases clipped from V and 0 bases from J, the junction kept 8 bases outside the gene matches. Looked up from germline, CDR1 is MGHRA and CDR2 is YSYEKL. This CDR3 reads CASSRQAGLANTGELFF. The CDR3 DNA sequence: TGCGCCAGCAGCCGGCAAGCGGGGCTAGCGAACACCGGGGAGCTGTTTTTT.